What follows are 18 T cell receptor beta chains derived from one specimen sequenced in a study of cytotoxic CD8 clonotypes in ibrutinib-treated CLL. Sequencing used immunoSEQ multiplex PCR; TCRdb keeps in-frame clones, though not all of them. The sample records some 160,000 clones, roughly 77% being singletons. Sequencing used PBMCs, obtained after 12 months of ibrutinib treatment. These receptors all come from a human donor with chronic lymphocytic leukemia.

The chain links TRBV4-1 to TRBJ2-2, with D perhaps matching TRBD2 (5 bases). The CDR3 contains 14 residues. Per germline, CDR1 MGHRA and CDR2 YSYEKL. V lost 4 bases and J lost 7, with 13 bases in between. DNA of the CDR3: TGCGCCAGCAGCCCCGGGGATCGGGGCGGGGAGCTGTTTTTT. This translates into CASSPGDRGGELFF.

The rearrangement uses TRBV2 and TRBJ1-1; D gene ambiguous. The CDR3 is made up of 13 amino acids. Trimming took off 1 base at V and 2 bases at J, with 5 bases between the two ends. Germline V lookup: CDR1 SNHLY, CDR2 FYNNEI. The CDR3 region is CASSEERNTEAFF. The CDR3 coding sequence is TGTGCCAGCAGTGAAGAGCGAAACACTGAAGCTTTCTTT. The full variable domain, rest sourced from reference TRBV2 and TRBJ1-1, is EPEVTQTPSHQVTQMGQEVILRCVPISNHLYFYWYRQILGQKVEFLVSFYNNEISEKSEIFDDQFSVERPDGSNFTLKIRSTKLEDSAMYFCASSEERNTEAFFGQGTRLTVV.

The rearrangement joins TRBV7-3 to TRBJ2-2, with TRBD1 matching over 8 bases. The CDR3 is made up of 17 amino acids. Germline-derived CDR1 and CDR2 are SGHTA and FQGTGA. J was trimmed by 8 bases and V by 3 bases; bases with no gene match: 14. This CDR3 reads CASSFHPDRVASGELFF. In nucleotides, the CDR3 is TGTGCCAGCAGCTTCCACCCGGACAGGGTGGCATCAGGGGAGCTGTTTTTT.

The chain couples TRBV11-1 to TRBJ1-3, with unresolved D. CDR1 and CDR2 (germline): SGHAT, FQDESV (reference sequence). V gave up 3 bases and J gave up 0 bases, with 6 bases separating them. The CDR3 loop spans 14 amino acids. The CDR3 loop is CASSLTDSGNTIYF. CDR3 nucleotides: TGTGCCAGCAGCTTGACGGACTCTGGAAACACCATATATTTT. Looking up the rest from reference TRBV11-1 and TRBJ1-3 gives the full variable domain: EAEVAQSPRYKITEKSQAVAFWCDPISGHATLYWYRQILGQGPELLVQFQDESVVDDSQLPKDRFSAERLKGVDSTLKIQPAELGDSAMYLCASSLTDSGNTIYFGEGSWLTVV.

The rearrangement joins TRBV19 to TRBJ1-2; D is possibly TRBD1 (5 bases). Trimming cost V 7 bases and J 4 bases, with 22 bases left between them. The CDR3 sequence is 16 residues long. Germline assignment: CDR1 LNHDA and CDR2 SQIVND (reference sequence). The CDR3: CASKPIEVQGRYGYTF. DNA of the CDR3: TGTGCCAGTAAACCCATCGAGGTGCAGGGACGCTATGGCTACACCTTC.

V gene TRBV21-1 combines with J gene TRBJ1-5; TRBD1, the D gene given by the table, was not confirmed from the DNA. TRBV21-1 is a listed pseudogene. The CDR3 is 19 amino acids. The CDR3 nucleotides are TGTGCCAGCAGGGAAAGACGGGACAGCCAGTACTATAGCAATCAGCCCCAGCATTTT. This encodes CASRERRDSQYYSNQPQHF.

The chain recombines TRBV9 with TRBJ2-7, with D perhaps TRBD1 or TRBD2 (6 bases each). The CDR3 has 14 residues. Looked up from germline, CDR1 is SGDLS and CDR2 is YYNGEE. Trimming removed 4 bases at V and 4 bases at J, with 15 bases between. The CDR3 reads CASSPKEGVYEQYF. The CDR3 coding sequence is TGTGCCAGCAGCCCCAAGGAGGGGGTTTACGAGCAGTACTTC.

The genes are TRBV5-4 and TRBJ2-7; no clear D. V lost 7 bases and J lost 0, with 11 bases in between. The germline gives CDR1 SGHNT, CDR2 YYREEE (reference sequence). The CDR3 totals 13 residues. The CDR3 region has the DNA TGTGCCAGCTCACGGTCAGACTCCTACGAGCAGTACTTC. Translated, it gives CASSRSDSYEQYF.

V and J are TRBV7-3 and TRBJ2-2; D call uncertain. V was clipped by 2 bases and J by 0 bases, with 4 bases between them. Germline-derived CDR1 and CDR2 are SGHTA and FQGTGA. The CDR3 is 14 residues long. The CDR3 sequence is CASSLAANTGELFF. The DNA of the CDR3 is TGTGCCAGCAGCTTAGCGGCGAACACCGGGGAGCTGTTTTTT. The complete variable domain, with remaining parts taken from reference TRBV7-3 and TRBJ2-2, reads GAGVSQTPSNKVTEKGKYVELRCDPISGHTALYWYRQSLGQGPEFLIYFQGTGAADDSGLPNDRFFAVRPEGSVSTLKIQRTERGDSAVYLCASSLAANTGELFFGEGSRLTVL.

The V gene is TRBV7-2, the J gene TRBJ1-6; D not certain. CDR1 and CDR2 (germline): SGHTA, FQGNSA. The CDR3 sequence is 13 residues long. V dropped 5 bases and J dropped 6 bases, with 8 bases sitting between them. In DNA, the CDR3 is TGTGCCAGCAGCCTACTCATTAATTCACCCCTCCACTTT. Amino acids: CASSLLINSPLHF.

The chain links TRBV7-9 to TRBJ2-7; 8 nucleotides line up with TRBD1. Trimming removed 1 base from V and 3 bases from J; junction bases left unmatched: 2. This CDR3 is built from 14 residues. Germline loops: CDR1 SEHNR, CDR2 FQNEAQ (reference sequence). The CDR3 nucleotides read TGTGCCAGCAGCTTAGGACAGGGGTACTACGAGCAGTACTTC. Protein product: CASSLGQGYYEQYF. Looking up the rest from reference TRBV7-9 and TRBJ2-7 gives the full variable domain: DTGVSQNPRHKITKRGQNVTFRCDPISEHNRLYWYRQTLGQGPEFLTYFQNEAQLEKSRLLSDRFSAERPKGSFSTLEIQRTEQGDSAMYLCASSLGQGYYEQYFGPGTRLTVT.

The V call is TRBV11-1, the J call TRBJ1-1; D uncertain. The CDR3 consists of 12 residues. V was pared by 5 bases and J by 5 bases, with 9 bases between. Germline CDR1 and CDR2: SGHAT and FQDESV (reference sequence). The DNA of the CDR3 is TGTGCCAGCAGCAGGCTAGGGACTGAAGCTTTCTTT. This encodes CASSRLGTEAFF.

This chain connects TRBV7-9 to TRBJ2-1; 8 positions match TRBD2. CDR1 SEHNR and CDR2 FQNEAQ come from the germline V gene (reference sequence). The CDR3 sequence is 15 residues long. The J segment lost 5 bases and the V segment lost 2 bases, leaving 5 bases of the junction unmatched. For the CDR3, the DNA is TGTGCCAGCAGCTTAACCAGCGGGAGAAACAATGAGCAGTTCTTC. Its translation is CASSLTSGRNNEQFF.

V and J are TRBV9 and TRBJ1-2, with TRBD1 identical over 7 bases. J was trimmed by 7 bases and V by 4 bases; bases with no gene match: 16. Per the germline V gene, CDR1 is SGDLS and CDR2 is YYNGEE. CDR3 length: 16 amino acids. CDR3 amino acids: CASSPPSTGVSAGYTF. Written as DNA, the CDR3 is TGTGCCAGCAGCCCCCCCTCCACAGGGGTGAGCGCTGGCTACACCTTC.

The sample holds a few counts of this clone. This rearrangement joins TRBV10-2 to TRBJ1-5; D call uncertain. The germline V gene has CDR1 WSHSY and CDR2 SAAADI. Trimming left V 3 bases short and J 3 bases short, with 6 bases between. The CDR3 covers 13 residues. The DNA of the CDR3 is TGCGCCAGCAGTGACGGGGTCAATCAGCCCCAGCATTTT. This codes for CASSDGVNQPQHF.

The gene calls are TRBV7-2 and TRBJ2-7; D gene ambiguous. The V gene lost 0 bases and the J gene lost 3 bases, with 6 bases spanning the gap. Germline V gives CDR1 SGHTA, CDR2 FQGNSA. CDR3 size: 13 residues. CDR3: CASSLAADYEQYF. The CDR3 DNA follows: TGTGCCAGCAGCTTAGCGGCAGACTACGAGCAGTACTTC.

The V gene is TRBV11-1, the J gene TRBJ2-3, with TRBD2 identical over 12 bases. J was trimmed by 0 bases and V by 3 bases; bases with no gene match: 7. This CDR3 region has 18 residues. CDR1 and CDR2 from the germline V gene are SGHAT and FQDESV (reference sequence). CDR3 protein: CASSFAATSGGSTDTQYF. The CDR3 nucleotides read TGTGCCAGCAGCTTTGCGGCTACTAGCGGGGGGAGCACAGATACGCAGTATTTT. The full variable domain, with the rest looked up from reference TRBV11-1 and TRBJ2-3, is EAEVAQSPRYKITEKSQAVAFWCDPISGHATLYWYRQILGQGPELLVQFQDESVVDDSQLPKDRFSAERLKGVDSTLKIQPAELGDSAMYLCASSFAATSGGSTDTQYFGPGTRLTVL.

The chain joins TRBV5-4 to TRBJ1-2; TRBD1 matches 9 bases. V was clipped by 5 bases and J by 5 bases; unmatched bases: 7. CDR3 length: 14 amino acids. The V gene's germline CDR1 is SGHNT and CDR2 YYREEE (reference sequence). The DNA of the CDR3 is TGTGCCAGCAGGCAACAGGGGGCTGGTTATGGCTACACCTTC. It yields the protein CASRQQGAGYGYTF.